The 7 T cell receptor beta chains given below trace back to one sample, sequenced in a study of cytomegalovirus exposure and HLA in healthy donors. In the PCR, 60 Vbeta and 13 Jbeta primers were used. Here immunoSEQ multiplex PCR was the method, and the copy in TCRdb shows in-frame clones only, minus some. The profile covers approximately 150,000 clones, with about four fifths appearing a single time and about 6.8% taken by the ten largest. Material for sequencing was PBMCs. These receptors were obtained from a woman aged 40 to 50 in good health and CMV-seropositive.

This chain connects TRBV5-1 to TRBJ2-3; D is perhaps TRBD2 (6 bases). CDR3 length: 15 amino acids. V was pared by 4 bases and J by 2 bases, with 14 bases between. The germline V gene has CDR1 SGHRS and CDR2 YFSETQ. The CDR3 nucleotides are TGCGCCAGCAGCCACAATAGCGGATCCACAGATACGCAGTATTTT. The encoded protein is CASSHNSGSTDTQYF.

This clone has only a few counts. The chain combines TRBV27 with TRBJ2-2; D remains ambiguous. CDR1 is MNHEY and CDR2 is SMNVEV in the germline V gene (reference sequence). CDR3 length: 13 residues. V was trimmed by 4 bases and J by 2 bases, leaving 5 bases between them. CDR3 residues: CASSSINTGELFF. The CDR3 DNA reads TGTGCCAGCAGTTCTATCAACACCGGGGAGCTGTTTTTT.

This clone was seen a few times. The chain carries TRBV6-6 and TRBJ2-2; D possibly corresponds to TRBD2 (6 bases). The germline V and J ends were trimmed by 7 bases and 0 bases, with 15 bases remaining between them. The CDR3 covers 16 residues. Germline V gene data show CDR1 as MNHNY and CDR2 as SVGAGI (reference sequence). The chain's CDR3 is CASTEIGTPNTGELFF. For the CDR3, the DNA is TGTGCCAGCACCGAAATCGGGACTCCGAACACCGGGGAGCTGTTTTTT.

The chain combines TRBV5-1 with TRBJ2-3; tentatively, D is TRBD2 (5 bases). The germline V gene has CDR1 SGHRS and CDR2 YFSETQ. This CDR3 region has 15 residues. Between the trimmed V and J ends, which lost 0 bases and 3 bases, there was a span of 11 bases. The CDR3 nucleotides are TGCGCCAGCAGCTTGGTTCCGGGAACAACAGATACGCAGTATTTT. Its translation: CASSLVPGTTDTQYF.

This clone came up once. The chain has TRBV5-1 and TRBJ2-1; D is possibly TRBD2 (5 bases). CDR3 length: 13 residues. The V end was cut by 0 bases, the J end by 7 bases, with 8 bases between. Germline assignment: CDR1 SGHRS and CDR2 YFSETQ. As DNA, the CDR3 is TGCGCCAGCAGCTTGGAAGCGGCGAATGAGCAGTTCTTC. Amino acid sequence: CASSLEAANEQFF.

This CDR3 is CASSWGGFNEQFF. The CDR3 coding sequence is TGTGCCAGCAGTTGGGGGGGGTTCAATGAGCAGTTCTTC. This sequence joins TRBV28 and TRBJ2-1, with 7 nucleotides matching TRBD2. Per the germline V gene, CDR1 is MDHEN and CDR2 is SYDVKM. This CDR3 contains 13 residues. The trim removed 4 bases at V and 6 bases at J, leaving 3 bases unmatched. The whole variable domain, remainder taken from reference TRBV28 and TRBJ2-1, is DVKVTQSSRYLVKRTGEKVFLECVQDMDHENMFWYRQDPGLGLRLIYFSYDVKMKEKGDIPEGYSVSREKKERFSLILESASTNQTSMYLCASSWGGFNEQFFGPGTRLTVL.

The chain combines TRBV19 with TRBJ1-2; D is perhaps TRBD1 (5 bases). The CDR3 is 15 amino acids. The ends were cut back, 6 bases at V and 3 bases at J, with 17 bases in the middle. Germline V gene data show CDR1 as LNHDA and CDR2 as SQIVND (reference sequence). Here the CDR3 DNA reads TGTGCCAGTAGGTCATGGAAGGGGATTGACTATGGCTACACCTTC. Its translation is CASRSWKGIDYGYTF. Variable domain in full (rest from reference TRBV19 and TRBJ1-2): DGGITQSPKYLFRKEGQNVTLSCEQNLNHDAMYWYRQDPGQGLRLIYYSQIVNDFQKGDIAEGYSVSREKKESFPLTVTSAQKNPTAFYLCASRSWKGIDYGYTFGSGTRLTVV.